A selection of T cell receptor beta chains follows, all from one sample in a study of tumor and adjacent non-tumor tissue in lung cancer. TCRdb itself ran the multiplex PCR reads through MiXCR, one entry per CDR3 protein. The sample lists approximately 76,000 distinct CDR3 sequences; 55% to 70% were seen once. Sequenced sample: lung tumor tissue. The receptor set was obtained from a woman between 70 and 85 years old with non-small cell lung cancer. The CDR3 runs from the conserved cysteine through the conserved F or W. D genes are given only for firm matches. The listing skips clone size in some rows; elsewhere it reads once, few, many or a size class.

d_call j_call clone_size v_call cdr3_aa cdr3_nt
TRBD2 TRBJ2-1 few TRBV11-1 CASSPREGRYEEFF TGTGCCAGCAGTCCGCGGGAGGGCCGCTATGAAGAGTTCTTC
- TRBJ1-1 few TRBV11-2 CASSPVKGSTFF TGTGCCAGCAGCCCCGTGAAGGGCTCAACTTTCTTT
- TRBJ2-7 once TRBV6-1 CASSKSLAGYEQYF TGTGCCAGTAGTAAAAGTCTCGCAGGGTACGAGCAGTACTTC
- TRBJ2-5 - TRBV5-1 CASSLARRNQETQYF TGTGCCAGCAGCTTGGCCAGGAGGAATCAAGAGACCCAGTACTTC
TRBD1 TRBJ2-7 few TRBV20-1 CSARAGGWQNYEQYF TGCAGTGCCAGAGCAGGGGGCTGGCAAAACTACGAGCAGTACTTC
- TRBJ1-1 many TRBV23-1 CAREGHVNTEAFF TGCGCCAGAGAGGGACACGTGAACACTGAAGCTTTCTTT
TRBD1 TRBJ1-1 many TRBV29-1 CSIKGTGYTEAFF TGCAGCATAAAAGGGACAGGATACACTGAAGCTTTCTTT
- TRBJ2-1 - TRBV20-1 CNVSGELGQFF TGCAATGTTAGCGGAGAGCTCGGGCAGTTCTTC
TRBD1 TRBJ2-7 - TRBV4-1 CASSQGPPGQVLDEQYF TGCGCCAGCAGCCAAGGTCCCCCGGGACAGGTTTTAGACGAACAGTACTTC
TRBD1 TRBJ1-2 - TRBV6-5 CASSSHHGQGSYGYTF TGTGCCAGCAGTTCCCACCATGGACAGGGGAGCTATGGTTACACCTTC
TRBD2 TRBJ2-3 - TRBV4-2 CASSQTHGGPAGLDRDTQYF TGTGCCAGCAGCCAAACCCACGGGGGACCAGCGGGACTCGATCGGGATACGCAGTATTTT
- TRBJ2-3 few TRBV7-9 CASSSLGGQSTDTQYF TGTGCCAGCAGCTCTCTGGGGGGACAGTCCACAGATACGCAGTATTTT
TRBD1 TRBJ1-2 many TRBV6-5 CASRGQGLFVYGYTF TGTGCCAGCAGGGGACAGGGTCTCTTCGTCTATGGCTACACCTTC
- TRBJ1-5 - TRBV6-1 CASSLLGWTRNQPQHF TGTGCCAGCAGTCTCCTTGGGTGGACACGCAATCAGCCCCAGCATTTT
TRBD2 TRBJ2-7 - TRBV4-1 CTSSQDSKREGLAYEQYF TGCACAAGCAGCCAAGATTCAAAGCGGGAGGGCCTCGCCTACGAGCAATACTTC
- TRBJ2-1 - TRBV29-1 CSIDPGTRRPLGEQFF TGCAGCATTGACCCGGGAACTAGGAGGCCTCTAGGTGAGCAGTTCTTC
- TRBJ2-5 - TRBV11-3 CTSNLAGLETQYF TGTACCAGCAACTTAGCAGGTCTGGAGACCCAGTACTTC
- TRBJ2-3 - TRBV6-5 CANSWGFSDTQYF TGTGCCAACAGTTGGGGATTCTCAGATACGCAGTATTTT
- TRBJ1-5 once TRBV28 CASSSEYTGRNRQSQHF TGTGCCAGCAGTTCTGAATATACCGGACGGAATCGTCAGTCCCAGCATTTT
TRBD2 TRBJ2-3 once TRBV6-1 CVSTAGGTANTQYF TGTGTCAGCACAGCGGGAGGGACCGCAAATACGCAGTATTTT
- TRBJ1-2 - TRBV6-5 CASSYQSTQGYDCTF TGTGCCAGCAGTTACCAGTCCACCCAGGGCTATGACTGCACCTTC
- TRBJ2-7 - TRBV29-1 CSVRGMGERYF TGCAGTGTTCGTGGGATGGGAGAGCGGTACTTC
- TRBJ1-1 - TRBV6-2/TRBV6-3 CASSYPTGTTEAFF TGTGCCAGCAGTTACCCAACAGGGACCACTGAAGCCTTCTTT
TRBD1 TRBJ2-5 - TRBV12-3/TRBV12-4 CTSSQDRVEETQYF TGTACCAGCAGTCAGGACAGGGTGGAAGAGACCCAGTACTTC
- TRBJ2-5 - TRBV6-2/TRBV6-3 CDSSPRLGGKTQYF TGTGACAGCAGCCCCCGACTGGGGGGAAAGACCCAGTACTTC
TRBD2 TRBJ2-1 - TRBV11-1 CASSLEPAGELYNEQFF TGTGCCAGCAGCTTAGAGCCAGCGGGAGAGTTGTACAATGAGCAGTTCTTC
TRBD1 TRBJ2-7 - TRBV29-1 CSVGDSQITYEQYF TGCAGCGTCGGGGACAGCCAAATAACATACGAGCAGTACTTC
- TRBJ1-2 - TRBV6-1 CASSNSAFNYGYTF TGTGCTAGCAGCAACTCAGCTTTTAACTATGGCTACACCTTC
- TRBJ1-1 - TRBV6-1 CASSEIPPPYGTEVFF TGTGCCAGCAGTGAAATCCCCCCACCCTACGGCACCGAAGTTTTCTTT
- TRBJ2-1 many TRBV6-1 CATVRGLDNEQFF TGTGCCACGGTCCGGGGGCTGGACAATGAGCAGTTCTTC
TRBD1 TRBJ1-1 many TRBV5-1 CASSFRTGGNTEAFF TGCGCCAGCAGTTTTCGGACAGGAGGGAACACTGAAGCTTTCTTT
- TRBJ2-5 - TRBV20-1 CNATGAGAMETQYF TGCAATGCTACCGGGGCAGGGGCTATGGAGACCCAGTACTTC
TRBD2 TRBJ2-7 - TRBV11-2 CANSLDRRETDEQYF TGTGCCAACAGCTTAGATAGGCGGGAGACAGACGAGCAGTACTTC
TRBD2 TRBJ2-1 - TRBV29-1 CSVATSEKGVYNEQFF TGCAGCGTTGCGACTAGCGAGAAGGGGGTATACAATGAGCAGTTTTTC
- TRBJ2-7 - TRBV6-2/TRBV6-3 CASSRPVGVEQYF TGTGCCAGCAGTCGACCAGTGGGAGTCGAGCAGTATTTC
TRBD1 TRBJ2-5 - TRBV10-1 CASSETGGDETEYF TGCGCCAGCAGTGAGACAGGGGGCGACGAAACCGAGTACTTC
TRBD1 TRBJ2-5 once TRBV29-1 CSAGQAEVETQYF TGTAGCGCAGGACAGGCGGAGGTAGAGACCCAGTACTTC
TRBD1 TRBJ2-6 once TRBV29-1 CSGQGLSPSAADVLTF TGCAGCGGACAGGGCCTTTCCCCCTCAGCGGCCGACGTCCTGACTTTC